The sequence of this TCR beta chain was determined in a study of T cells in Graves' hyperthyroidism and ophthalmopathy (dated by TCRdb to between 2018 and 2021). Background on the whole study: Peripheral blood samples were taken at the time of initial diagnosis, prior to any treatment. To identify TCR V-J signatures that set the groups apart, the researchers used a discovery cohort of 100 or so patients, made up of 40 to 45 with Graves' ophthalmopathy and about 60 with stable Graves' hyperthyroidism. Prospective prediction of ophthalmopathy was tested in an independent validation cohort of 18 to 20 hyperthyroidism patients and 15 to 17 patients who later progressed to ophthalmopathy. The roughly 100 discovery patients were randomly split 7:3 into training and test sets. The study also compared thyroid tissue and blood T-cell repertoires from five or six Graves' hyperthyroidism patients. After sampling, hyperthyroidism patients received methimazole starting at 30 mg daily, and ophthalmopathy patients received high-dose intravenous methylprednisolone. According to the paper, TCR Vbeta CDR3 sequencing was carried out on 135 peripheral blood samples, which came from approximately 43 ophthalmopathy, under 85 hyperthyroidism and about 17 progressor patients.

Hyperthyroidism patients were newly diagnosed, with disease duration under 2 months, and aged 18 to 65 years. Patients with uncontrolled infections, other autoimmune diseases, pregnancy or lactation were excluded. Diagnoses were established on the basis of clinical symptoms, serum thyroxine and TRAb, thyroid ultrasound, and orbital computed tomography. Blood from progressor patients was collected at the time of first diagnosis with hyperthyroidism, before any ophthalmopathy symptoms had appeared. PBMCs were separated from under 12 ml of fresh peripheral blood using Ficoll-Paque density gradient centrifugation. Progressor patients were defined as those initially diagnosed with Graves' hyperthyroidism in whom ophthalmopathy developed during follow-up. Trizol reagent was used to extract total RNA, and RNA quality was then checked on an Agilent 2100 Bioanalyzer. The TCR beta CDR3 regions were amplified from RNA transcripts. A first-round RT-PCR of the TCR CDR3 used the HTBI primer set with the Qiagen OneStep RT-PCR kit. The libraries were constructed in a second round of multiplex PCR and then size-selected and purified. The libraries were sequenced on an Illumina HiSeq2000 using paired-end 100 bp reads. In the original analysis: Raw data were processed with SOAPnuke, discarding reads with adapters, uncalled bases, mean Phred below 15, or no exact constant-primer or identifier match. High-quality paired reads were merged with COPE v1.2.5, and unique nucleotide sequences were defined as clonotypes. Clonotypes were aligned to IMGT TRBV, TRBD and TRBJ reference segments using MiTCR v1.1. Only V-J combinations with frequency above 0.0001, covering about 99% of repertoires, were analysed. The TCS score was defined as F50 (clonal expansion) divided by E x V (chaos), with BLOSUM62-based TCRdist calculated between CDR3 peptides within each V-J. Welch's t-statistics and random forest reduced around 520 V-J features to roughly 13, which were used in a naive Bayes classifier (R e1071). TCRdb trimmed public reads at Q25 via fastp, called clones via MiXCR and kept in-frame beta chains. Rows are unified per CDR3 protein, each entry keeping the most common DNA and genes. TCRdb, not the authors, supplied the V and J calls. This sample has about 160,000 distinct CDR3 sequences in its table, and 9.4% of those were observed once. The top ten clones comprise roughly a fifth of the sample.

The paper's findings and limits, for the study overall: Sample size was not statistically predetermined, and investigators were not blinded to group allocation. Blood samples also contained most of the expanded thyroid clonotypes (frequency above 0.001), which suggests that blood repertoires may reflect thyroid immune responses. In validation, the model predicted progression to ophthalmopathy a median of about 6.5 months before onset, with 70% to 71% sensitivity and roughly 79% specificity. A model built on a 13 V-J signature distinguished ophthalmopathy from stable hyperthyroidism, reaching 87.88% sensitivity and around 82% specificity in cross-validation and 80%/75% in testing.

This clonotype was counted ten times or more. Which antigen it targets is not known. No qualities accompany the bases; no much larger clone lies one base away. V is shortened by 3 bases, J by 5 bases, and the region joining them spans 6 bases. The CDR3 goes from the cysteine to the phenylalanine over 12 residues. Here the CDR3 DNA is all that survives: 36 bases in frame from base 1. This clonotype originated in a woman younger than 35 with Graves' hyperthyroidism that later progressed to Graves' ophthalmopathy. The material sequenced was blood. The V and J genes are TRBV12-3 or TRBV12-4 and TRBJ2-3, with a weak D call of TRBD2 (6 bases match). The bases read TGTGCCAGCAGTTTCGGGGGAGATACGCAGTATTTT. This encodes CASSFGGDTQYF.